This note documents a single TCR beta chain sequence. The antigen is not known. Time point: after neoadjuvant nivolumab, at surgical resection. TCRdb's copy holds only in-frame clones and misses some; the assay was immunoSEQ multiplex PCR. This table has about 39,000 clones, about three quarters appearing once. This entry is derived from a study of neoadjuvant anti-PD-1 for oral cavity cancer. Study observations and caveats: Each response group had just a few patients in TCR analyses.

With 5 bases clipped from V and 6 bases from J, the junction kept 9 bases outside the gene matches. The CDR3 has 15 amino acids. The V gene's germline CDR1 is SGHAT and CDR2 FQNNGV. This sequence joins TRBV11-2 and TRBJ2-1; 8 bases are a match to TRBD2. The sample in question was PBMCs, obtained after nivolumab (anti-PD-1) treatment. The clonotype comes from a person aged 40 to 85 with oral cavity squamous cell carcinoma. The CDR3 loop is CASSGGRLGVNEQFF. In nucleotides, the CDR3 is TGTGCCAGCAGCGGCGGGAGGTTAGGCGTCAATGAGCAGTTCTTC.